The source of this T cell receptor beta chain is a study of cytomegalovirus exposure and HLA in healthy donors. Study-wide results and caveats: When presence/absence was analysed, sequencing depth was taken to be roughly uniform across donors. Generally TCR sequences proved uncommon, though certain public TCRs appeared in numerous donors. There was a cluster of highly shared sequence variants that was likely a sequencing artifact.

The study ran its PCR with 60 Vbeta and 13 Jbeta primers. Libraries were prepared by immunoSEQ multiplex PCR; TCRdb keeps only in-frame clonotypes and omits some of them. The repertoire consists of roughly 100,000 clones, with roughly 13% occurring once and the leading ten covering around 15%. This clone came up a few times. Antigen: not known. The ends lost 2 bases at V and 2 bases at J; junction bases unmatched: 4. CDR3 length equals 15 residues. CDR1 and CDR2 from the germline V gene are MNHNS and SASEGT. Though nominally healthy at sampling, donors likely had unrecorded immune exposures. The receptor was isolated from a man aged 40-50 years in good health and CMV-seropositive. The sequencing input was PBMCs. The chain couples TRBV6-1 to TRBJ2-7; 9 bases agree with TRBD1. The CDR3 sequence: CASSEPGQGTYEQYF. The DNA of the CDR3 is TGTGCCAGCAGTGAACCGGGACAGGGCACCTACGAGCAGTACTTC.